This TCR beta chain was retrieved from a study of blood T cell repertoires in COVID-19. About the study: Acute and convalescent COVID-19 specimens originated in the United States, Italy and Spain. PBMCs, B-cell-depleted T cells, or T cells provided the cDNA or gDNA that made up the material.

Germline-derived CDR1 and CDR2 are MDHEN and SYDVKM. The CDR3 is 14 residues long. After removal of 6 bases from V and 5 bases from J, the junction contained 6 bases not matched to a gene. Sequenced by immunoSEQ multiplex PCR; TCRdb stores in-frame clones only, minus some. The sample consists of about 100,000 clones, around 90% of them appearing once. The gene calls are TRBV28 and TRBJ1-5; 8 bases align to TRBD1. This TCR was recovered from a human donor in a cohort sampled during active COVID-19. Sequenced input: peripheral blood. CDR3 in amino acids: CASSLDRVDQPQHF. In DNA form, the CDR3 reads TGTGCCAGCAGCTTGGACAGGGTGGATCAGCCCCAGCATTTT.